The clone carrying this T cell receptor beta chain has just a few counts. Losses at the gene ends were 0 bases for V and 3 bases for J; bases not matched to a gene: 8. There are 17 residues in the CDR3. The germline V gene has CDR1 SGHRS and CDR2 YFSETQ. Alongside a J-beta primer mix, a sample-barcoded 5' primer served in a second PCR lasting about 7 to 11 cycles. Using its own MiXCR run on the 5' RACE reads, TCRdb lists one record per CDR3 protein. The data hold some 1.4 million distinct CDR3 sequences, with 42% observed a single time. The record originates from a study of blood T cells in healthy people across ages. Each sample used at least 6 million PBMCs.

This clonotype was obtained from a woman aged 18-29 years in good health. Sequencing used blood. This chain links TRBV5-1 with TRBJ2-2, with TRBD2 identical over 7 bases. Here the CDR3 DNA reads TGCGCCAGCAGCTTGGTCGGGGGAGGGCCCCACACCGGGGAGCTGTTTTTT. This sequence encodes CASSLVGGGPHTGELFF.